What follows are 14 T cell receptor beta chains derived from one specimen sequenced in a study of blood T cell repertoires in COVID-19. TCRdb's copy holds only in-frame clones and misses some; the assay was immunoSEQ multiplex PCR. This sample carries 200,000 to 300,000 clones, 88% of them seen once, and the ten largest clones take about 0.64%. The sample consisted of peripheral blood. Receptors originate from a human donor in a cohort sampled during active COVID-19.

The chain joins TRBV3-1 (or the pseudogene TRBV3-2) to TRBJ2-5; D gene uncertain. The V gene lost 4 bases and the J gene lost 9 bases, with 12 bases spanning the gap. The CDR3 totals 12 residues. Looked up from germline, CDR1 is LGHDT and CDR2 is YNNKEL (reference sequence). CDR3 protein: CASSRETSAQYF. The CDR3 nucleotides are TGTGCCAGCAGCCGTGAAACGTCGGCCCAGTACTTC.

A remark on this clone: Additional DNA sequences in this sample encode the identical CDR3. The CDR3 is CASSFRSYEQYF. The CDR3 nucleotides are TGTGCCAGCAGTTTTCGGTCGTACGAGCAGTACTTC. The rearrangement joins TRBV28 to TRBJ2-7; no definite D call. The CDR3 contains 12 residues. The germline CDR1 and CDR2 sequences are MDHEN and SYDVKM. Trimming pared 3 bases from V and 4 bases from J, leaving 7 bases between.

This chain links TRBV13 with TRBJ2-7; D may be TRBD1 (5 bases). CDR3 length: 18 amino acids. Germline V gene sequence: CDR1 PRHDT, CDR2 FYEKMQ (reference sequence). The germline V and J ends were trimmed by 6 bases and 2 bases, with 26 bases remaining between them. The CDR3 reads CASRPQARTVPKAYEQYF. DNA for the CDR3: TGTGCCAGCAGACCACAGGCTCGCACGGTCCCTAAAGCCTACGAGCAGTACTTC. Combining the CDR3 with reference TRBV13 and TRBJ2-7 gives the whole variable domain AAGVIQSPRHLIKEKRETATLKCYPIPRHDTVYWYQQGPGQDPQFLISFYEKMQSDKGSIPDRFSAQQFSDYHSELNMSSLELGDSALYFCASRPQARTVPKAYEQYFGPGTRLTVT.

The chain joins TRBV7-2 to TRBJ1-3; TRBD1 might be the D (6 bases). Germline assignment: CDR1 SGHTA and CDR2 FQGNSA. With 5 bases removed from V and 4 bases from J, the gap between germline ends came to 12 bases. This CDR3 contains 14 residues. CDR3 in amino acids: CASSPQGAGNTIYF. The CDR3 DNA reads TGTGCCAGCAGCCCACAGGGAGCGGGAAACACCATATATTTT.

Notes on this clone: Other DNA sequences in the same sample also yield this CDR3. The chain is built from TRBV6-5 and TRBJ2-7; D is uncertain. CDR3 length equals 13 residues. V lost 6 bases, J lost 3 bases, and 12 bases lay in between. Per the germline V gene, CDR1 is MNHEY and CDR2 is SVGAGI. CDR3 sequence reads: CASRPTSIYEQYF. The CDR3 coding sequence is TGTGCCAGCAGGCCGACTTCGATCTACGAGCAGTACTTC.

The chain recombines TRBV29-1 with TRBJ1-2, with D perhaps matching TRBD1 (6 bases). This CDR3 has 13 residues. Trimming took off 1 base at V and 8 bases at J, with 14 bases between the two ends. Germline V lookup: CDR1 SQVTM, CDR2 ANQGSEA. The CDR3 bases are TGCAGCGTTGAAGGGGTGCAGGGGCAGGGCTACACCTTC. This codes for CSVEGVQGQGYTF.

This chain links TRBV9 with TRBJ2-1; 9 bases agree with TRBD2. V lost 3 bases to trimming and J lost 0 bases; unmatched junction nucleotides: 7. CDR1 SGDLS and CDR2 YYNGEE come from the germline V gene. This CDR3 comprises 17 residues. The CDR3: CASSAIASGDSYNEQFF. In DNA form, the CDR3 reads TGTGCCAGCAGCGCAATAGCTAGCGGGGACTCCTACAATGAGCAGTTCTTC.

The V and J genes are TRBV19 and TRBJ2-3; no clear D gene. The germline gives CDR1 LNHDA, CDR2 SQIVND (reference sequence). V was pared by 0 bases and J by 0 bases, with 7 bases between. The CDR3 is 15 residues long. CDR3 bases: TGTGCCAGTAGTATAGACCCCCCTAGCACAGATACGCAGTATTTT. It codes for CASSIDPPSTDTQYF.

This clone appeared a single time. The chain employs TRBV19 and TRBJ2-7; D not certain. Trimming stripped 7 bases from V and 2 bases from J, with 15 bases between. This CDR3 region has 14 residues. Germline V lookup: CDR1 LNHDA, CDR2 SQIVND (reference sequence). DNA of the CDR3: TGTGCCAGTAAACCCGGCGGATTAACCTACGAGCAGTACTTC. This translates into CASKPGGLTYEQYF.

The rearrangement joins TRBV6-5 to TRBJ1-2; unclear D gene. The CDR3 runs to 14 residues. Germline assignment: CDR1 MNHEY and CDR2 SVGAGI. V was pared by 5 bases and J by 8 bases, with 18 bases between. The CDR3 is CASSPVTKFTGYTF. CDR3 nucleotides: TGTGCCAGCAGTCCGGTAACTAAATTTACGGGCTACACCTTC.

The chain carries TRBV5-1 and TRBJ1-1; no clear D gene. The CDR3 covers 16 residues. Trimming shortened V by 4 bases and J by 1 base, and 17 bases separated the two germline ends. Germline values: CDR1 SGHRS, CDR2 YFSETQ. CDR3 in DNA: TGCGCCAGCAGCCTCGAACACGTCGTAAGGAACACTGAAGCTTTCTTT. Protein product: CASSLEHVVRNTEAFF. Full variable domain (missing parts from reference TRBV5-1 and TRBJ1-1): KAGVTQTPRYLIKTRGQQVTLSCSPISGHRSVSWYQQTPGQGLQFLFEYFSETQRNKGNFPGRFSGRQFSNSRSEMNVSTLELGDSALYLCASSLEHVVRNTEAFFGQGTRLTVV.

The chain joins TRBV15 to TRBJ2-1, with D possibly matching TRBD2 (6 bases). The germline V and J ends were trimmed by 4 bases and 6 bases, with 10 bases remaining between them. The CDR3 contains 13 residues. Germline V lookup: CDR1 LNHNV, CDR2 YYDKDF (reference sequence). Here the CDR3 DNA reads TGTGCCACCAGCACGGGACTCCCCAATGAGCAGTTCTTC. Translation gives CATSTGLPNEQFF. The full variable domain, with the rest looked up from reference TRBV15 and TRBJ2-1, is DAMVIQNPRYQVTQFGKPVTLSCSQTLNHNVMYWYQQKSSQAPKLLFHYYDKDFNNEADTPDNFQSRRPNTSFCFLDIRSPGLGDTAMYLCATSTGLPNEQFFGPGTRLTVL.

J is TRBJ2-5 and V is TRBV5-1, with D unresolved. The CDR3 runs to 13 residues. Germline V gene data show CDR1 as SGHRS and CDR2 as YFSETQ. V lost 4 bases to trimming and J lost 5 bases, with 12 bases between them. CDR3 sequence (DNA): TGCGCCAGCAGCCGGTTCGTCGGGGAGACCCAGTACTTC. Its protein is CASSRFVGETQYF. The full variable domain, its missing parts supplied by reference TRBV5-1 and TRBJ2-5, is KAGVTQTPRYLIKTRGQQVTLSCSPISGHRSVSWYQQTPGQGLQFLFEYFSETQRNKGNFPGRFSGRQFSNSRSEMNVSTLELGDSALYLCASSRFVGETQYFGPGTRLLVL.

A single count supports this clone. V is TRBV19 and J is TRBJ2-7, with a possible D match to TRBD2 (6 bases). The length of the CDR3 is 13 residues. The ends were cut back, 8 bases at V and 10 bases at J, with 21 bases in the middle. In germline, CDR1 is LNHDA, CDR2 SQIVND (reference sequence). CDR3 residues: CASAGGMGRYQYF. The CDR3 coding sequence is TGTGCCAGTGCCGGGGGTATGGGGAGGTACCAGTACTTC.